This is a list of T cell receptor beta chains from one sample in a study of cytomegalovirus exposure and HLA in healthy donors. The method was immunoSEQ multiplex PCR; TCRdb's version includes in-frame clones alone and lacks a portion of them. The sample carries 68,000 or so clones, roughly nine tenths recorded once. The specimen sequenced was PBMCs. Receptors were obtained from a man younger than 35 in good health and CMV-seronegative. Both conserved end residues are part of each CDR3. D genes are given only for firm matches. Not all rows give a size; the values are once, few, many and, for expanded clones, a class.

V: TRBV5-5
J: TRBJ2-5
size: .
D: .
CDR3: CASSEPQGGETQYF
DNA: TGTGCCAGCAGCGAACCACAGGGAGGGGAGACCCAGTACTTC

V: TRBV28
J: TRBJ1-4
size: .
D: .
CDR3: CASSLSGLGNEKLFF
DNA: TGTGCCAGCAGTTTAAGCGGCCTGGGGAATGAAAAACTGTTTTTT

V: TRBV30
J: TRBJ1-3
size: .
D: .
CDR3: CAWSWVGLELSGNTIYF
DNA: TGTGCCTGGAGTTGGGTTGGCCTGGAGCTCTCTGGAAACACCATATATTTT

V: TRBV21-1
J: TRBJ1-1
size: .
D: .
CDR3: CASSKGHRYTEAFF
DNA: TGTGCCAGCAGCAAAGGCCACCGGTACACTGAAGCTTTCTTT

V: TRBV15
J: TRBJ2-2
size: .
D: TRBD1
CDR3: CATSRGTGGKTGELFF
DNA: TGTGCCACCAGCAGGGGGACAGGGGGAAAAACCGGGGAGCTGTTTTTT

V: TRBV7-3
J: TRBJ2-3
size: .
D: .
CDR3: CASSPNPTDTQYF
DNA: TGTGCCAGCAGCCCTAACCCAACAGATACGCAGTATTTT

V: TRBV7-2
J: TRBJ1-4
size: .
D: .
CDR3: CASSPFVLFTNEKLFF
DNA: TGTGCCAGCAGCCCTTTTGTTCTTTTCACTAATGAAAAACTGTTTTTT

V: TRBV30
J: TRBJ2-2
size: .
D: .
CDR3: CAWSPVNTGELFF
DNA: TGTGCCTGGAGTCCTGTAAACACCGGGGAGCTGTTTTTT

V: TRBV6-1
J: TRBJ2-5
size: .
D: .
CDR3: CASSAPREETQYF
DNA: TGTGCCAGCAGTGCGCCCAGGGAAGAGACCCAGTACTTC

V: TRBV30
J: TRBJ2-5
size: .
D: TRBD1
CDR3: CAWNRGVTQYF
DNA: TGTGCCTGGAACAGGGGAGTGACCCAGTACTTC

V: TRBV7-2
J: TRBJ1-1
size: .
D: TRBD1
CDR3: CASSRSFGTEAFF
DNA: TGTGCCAGCAGCCGAAGTTTCGGGACAGAGGCTTTCTTT

V: TRBV5-1
J: TRBJ2-3
size: .
D: TRBD2
CDR3: CASRQRVGGGDTQYF
DNA: TGCGCCAGTCGCCAACGGGTCGGCGGGGGGGATACGCAGTATTTT

V: TRBV13
J: TRBJ2-7
size: .
D: .
CDR3: CASSLGGSHYEQYF
DNA: TGTGCCAGCAGCTTAGGGGGGAGCCACTACGAGCAGTACTTC

V: TRBV28
J: TRBJ2-7
size: .
D: .
CDR3: CASSDRQYEQYF
DNA: TGTGCCAGCAGCGATCGACAGTACGAGCAGTACTTC

V: TRBV11-2
J: TRBJ2-1
size: .
D: TRBD2
CDR3: CASSLDWAGASSYNEQFF
DNA: TGTGCCAGCAGCTTAGATTGGGCGGGAGCCTCCTCCTACAATGAGCAGTTCTTC

V: TRBV6-5
J: TRBJ1-1
size: .
D: .
CDR3: CASSYSNFIGNPEAFF
DNA: TGTGCCAGCAGTTACTCGAATTTTATCGGGAATCCTGAAGCTTTCTTT

V: TRBV4-1
J: TRBJ2-7
size: .
D: .
CDR3: CASSLRLEGEQYF
DNA: TGCGCCAGCAGCTTACGACTAGAGGGCGAGCAGTACTTC

V: TRBV7-7
J: TRBJ2-6
size: .
D: .
CDR3: CASSFGSGGANVLTF
DNA: TGTGCTAGCAGCTTTGGTTCGGGAGGGGCCAACGTCCTGACTTTC

V: TRBV19
J: TRBJ2-7
size: .
D: TRBD2
CDR3: CASSIMSQGGSYEQYF
DNA: TGTGCCAGTAGTATTATGTCCCAGGGAGGGTCCTACGAGCAGTACTTC

V: TRBV5-1
J: TRBJ2-2
size: .
D: TRBD1
CDR3: CASSSRSTGAGTGELFF
DNA: TGCGCCAGCAGCTCGCGAAGTACAGGGGCTGGGACCGGGGAGCTGTTTTTT

V: TRBV7-2
J: TRBJ2-7
size: once
D: .
CDR3: CASSLARQVIYEQYF
DNA: TGTGCCAGCAGCTTAGCCCGACAGGTGATATACGAGCAGTACTTC

V: TRBV16
J: TRBJ2-7
size: .
D: .
CDR3: CASSQRQGSYEQYF
DNA: TGTGCCAGCAGCCAAAGGCAGGGTTCCTACGAGCAGTACTTC

V: TRBV5-4
J: TRBJ1-1
size: .
D: .
CDR3: CASSSTGLNTEAFF
DNA: TGTGCCAGCAGCTCAACAGGGCTGAACACTGAAGCTTTCTTT

V: TRBV18
J: TRBJ2-7
size: .
D: TRBD1
CDR3: CASSVGQGADEQYF
DNA: TGTGCCAGCTCTGTGGGACAGGGGGCCGACGAGCAGTACTTC

V: TRBV11-3
J: TRBJ2-3
size: .
D: .
CDR3: CASSLGEADTQYF
DNA: TGTGCCAGCAGCTTAGGAGAGGCGGATACGCAGTATTTT

V: TRBV28
J: TRBJ2-1
size: once
D: TRBD1
CDR3: CASSFRGTPYNEQFF
DNA: TGTGCCAGCAGTTTCAGGGGGACGCCCTACAATGAGCAGTTCTTC

V: TRBV28
J: TRBJ2-7
size: .
D: .
CDR3: CASSSLVQVYEQYF
DNA: TGTGCCAGCAGTTCCCTTGTGCAGGTATACGAGCAGTACTTC

V: TRBV30
J: TRBJ2-4
size: .
D: TRBD2
CDR3: CAYGRRRENIQYF
DNA: TGTGCCTACGGGAGGCGCCGGGAAAACATTCAGTACTTC

V: TRBV5-8
J: TRBJ2-1
size: .
D: TRBD1
CDR3: CASSWVRDRRMNEQFF
DNA: TGTGCCAGCAGCTGGGTCCGGGACAGGAGAATGAATGAGCAGTTCTTC

V: TRBV6-1
J: TRBJ2-5
size: .
D: TRBD2
CDR3: CASTLTSGIGAQYF
DNA: TGTGCCAGCACCCTGACTAGCGGGATCGGGGCCCAGTACTTC

V: TRBV9
J: TRBJ2-1
size: .
D: .
CDR3: CASSRGNEIGEQFF
DNA: TGTGCCAGCAGCCGAGGTAACGAAATAGGTGAGCAGTTCTTC

V: TRBV19
J: TRBJ2-1
size: .
D: .
CDR3: CASTPGSSYNEQFF
DNA: TGTGCCAGTACCCCAGGATCCTCCTACAATGAGCAGTTCTTC

V: TRBV27
J: TRBJ2-7
size: .
D: TRBD2
CDR3: CASSFGGGGFYEQYF
DNA: TGTGCCAGCAGTTTTGGGGGCGGGGGGTTTTACGAGCAGTACTTC

V: TRBV29-1
J: TRBJ1-2
size: .
D: TRBD1
CDR3: CSSGGQGELGNYGYTF
DNA: TGCAGTAGTGGAGGACAGGGTGAACTTGGTAACTATGGCTACACCTTC

V: TRBV28
J: TRBJ2-4
size: .
D: TRBD2
CDR3: CASSFPSGILTKNIQYF
DNA: TGTGCCAGCAGTTTCCCTAGCGGTATTCTCACCAAAAACATTCAGTACTTC

V: TRBV7-9
J: TRBJ2-7
size: .
D: TRBD1
CDR3: CASSFTGVHEQYF
DNA: TGTGCCAGCAGCTTTACAGGGGTCCACGAGCAGTACTTC

V: TRBV18
J: TRBJ2-5
size: once
D: .
CDR3: CASSPRQGQETQYF
DNA: TGTGCCAGCTCACCAAGGCAGGGACAAGAGACCCAGTACTTC

V: TRBV7-2
J: TRBJ2-2
size: .
D: TRBD2
CDR3: CASSLGTSGIVAGELFF
DNA: TGTGCCAGCAGCTTAGGGACTAGCGGGATTGTGGCCGGGGAGCTGTTTTTT

V: TRBV5-1
J: TRBJ2-2
size: once
D: TRBD2
CDR3: CASSLAAGGVLTGELFF
DNA: TGCGCCAGCAGCTTGGCCGCCGGGGGGGTCCTGACCGGGGAGCTGTTTTTT

V: TRBV27
J: TRBJ1-2
size: .
D: TRBD1
CDR3: CASSFNRGNGYTF
DNA: TGTGCCAGCAGTTTTAACAGGGGCAACGGCTACACCTTC

V: TRBV9
J: TRBJ2-4
size: .
D: TRBD2
CDR3: CASSTGLAENIQYF
DNA: TGTGCCAGCAGCACGGGACTAGCGGAAAACATTCAGTACTTC

V: TRBV30
J: TRBJ1-1
size: .
D: .
CDR3: CAWGLGTWGTEAFF
DNA: TGTGCCTGGGGCTTAGGGACATGGGGCACTGAAGCTTTCTTT

V: TRBV5-4
J: TRBJ2-7
size: .
D: .
CDR3: CASSSRQAAPPYEQYF
DNA: TGTGCCAGCAGCTCAAGACAGGCCGCCCCCCCATACGAGCAGTACTTC

V: TRBV4-1
J: TRBJ2-5
size: .
D: TRBD2
CDR3: CASSHYLGRTSGRANRETQYF
DNA: TGCGCCAGCAGCCACTATTTGGGGAGGACTAGCGGGAGGGCGAATCGAGAGACCCAGTACTTC

V: TRBV27
J: TRBJ1-2
size: .
D: .
CDR3: CASSPHPTETPNYGYTF
DNA: TGTGCCAGCAGCCCACACCCCACAGAGACCCCTAACTATGGCTACACCTTC

V: TRBV9
J: TRBJ2-2
size: .
D: TRBD2
CDR3: CASSDGLAAGELFF
DNA: TGTGCCAGCAGCGACGGACTAGCCGCCGGGGAGCTGTTTTTT

V: TRBV28
J: TRBJ2-1
size: .
D: .
CDR3: CASSLWGARTLGGNEQFF
DNA: TGTGCCAGCAGTTTATGGGGGGCTCGCACACTAGGGGGCAATGAGCAGTTCTTC